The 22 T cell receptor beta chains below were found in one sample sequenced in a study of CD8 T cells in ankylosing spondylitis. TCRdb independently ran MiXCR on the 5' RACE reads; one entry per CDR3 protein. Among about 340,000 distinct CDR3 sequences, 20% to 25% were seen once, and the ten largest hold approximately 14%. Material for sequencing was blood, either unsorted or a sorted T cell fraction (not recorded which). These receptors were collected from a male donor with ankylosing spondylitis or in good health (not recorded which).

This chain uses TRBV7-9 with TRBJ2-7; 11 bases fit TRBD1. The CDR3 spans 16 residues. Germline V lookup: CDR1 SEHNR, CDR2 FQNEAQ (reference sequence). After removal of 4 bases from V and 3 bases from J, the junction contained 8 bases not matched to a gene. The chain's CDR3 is CASSSTHGTGGYEQYF. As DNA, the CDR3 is TGTGCCAGCAGCTCGACTCACGGGACAGGGGGCTACGAGCAGTACTTC.

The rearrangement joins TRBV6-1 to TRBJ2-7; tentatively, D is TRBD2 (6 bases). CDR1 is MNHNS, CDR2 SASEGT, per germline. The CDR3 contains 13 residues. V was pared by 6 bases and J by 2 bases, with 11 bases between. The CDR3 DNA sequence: TGTGCCAGCAGATTCGGGGGTGCCTACGAGCAGTACTTC. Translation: CASRFGGAYEQYF.

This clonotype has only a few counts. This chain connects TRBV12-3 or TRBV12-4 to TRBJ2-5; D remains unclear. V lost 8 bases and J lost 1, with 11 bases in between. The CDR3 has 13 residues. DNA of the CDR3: TGTGCCAGCGGGTTACACGCCCAAGAGACCCAGTACTTC. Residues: CASGLHAQETQYF.

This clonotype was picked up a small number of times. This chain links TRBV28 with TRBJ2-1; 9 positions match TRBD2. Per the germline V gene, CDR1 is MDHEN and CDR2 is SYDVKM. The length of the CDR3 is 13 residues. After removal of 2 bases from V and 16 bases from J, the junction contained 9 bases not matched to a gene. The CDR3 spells CASSLTGTSLPFF. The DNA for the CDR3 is TGTGCCAGCAGTTTAACAGGGACTAGCCTGCCCTTCTTC.

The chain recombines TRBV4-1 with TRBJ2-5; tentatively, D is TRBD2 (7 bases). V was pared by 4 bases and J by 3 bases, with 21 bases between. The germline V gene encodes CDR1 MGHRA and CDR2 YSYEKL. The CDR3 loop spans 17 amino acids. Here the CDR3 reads CASSLAVGGGTKETQYF. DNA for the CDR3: TGCGCCAGCAGCCTCGCGGTTGGGGGGGGGACAAAAGAGACCCAGTACTTC.

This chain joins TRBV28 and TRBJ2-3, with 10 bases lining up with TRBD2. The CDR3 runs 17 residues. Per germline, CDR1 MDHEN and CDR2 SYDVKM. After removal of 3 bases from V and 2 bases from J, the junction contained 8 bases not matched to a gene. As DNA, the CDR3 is TGTGCCAGCAGTTTGTCCCCCAGCGGGGGGGACACAGATACGCAGTATTTT. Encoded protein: CASSLSPSGGDTDTQYF. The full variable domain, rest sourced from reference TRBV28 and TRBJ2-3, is DVKVTQSSRYLVKRTGEKVFLECVQDMDHENMFWYRQDPGLGLRLIYFSYDVKMKEKGDIPEGYSVSREKKERFSLILESASTNQTSMYLCASSLSPSGGDTDTQYFGPGTRLTVL.

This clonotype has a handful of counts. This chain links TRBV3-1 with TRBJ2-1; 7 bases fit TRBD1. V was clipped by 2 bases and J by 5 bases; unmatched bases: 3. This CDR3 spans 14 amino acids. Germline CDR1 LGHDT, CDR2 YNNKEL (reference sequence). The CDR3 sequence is CASSQWDSDNEQFF. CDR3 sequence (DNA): TGTGCCAGCAGCCAATGGGACAGCGACAATGAGCAGTTCTTC.

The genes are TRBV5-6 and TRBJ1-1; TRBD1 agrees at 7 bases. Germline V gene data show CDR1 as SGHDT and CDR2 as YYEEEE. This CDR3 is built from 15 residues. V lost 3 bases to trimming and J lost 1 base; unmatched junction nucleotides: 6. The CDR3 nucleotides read TGTGCCAGCAGCTGGGACAGACTTCGGAACACTGAAGCTTTCTTT. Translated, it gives CASSWDRLRNTEAFF.

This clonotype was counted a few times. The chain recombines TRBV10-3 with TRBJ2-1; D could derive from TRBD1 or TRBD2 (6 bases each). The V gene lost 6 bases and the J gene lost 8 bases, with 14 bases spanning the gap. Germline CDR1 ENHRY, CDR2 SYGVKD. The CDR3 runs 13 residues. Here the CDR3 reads CAIRWDGGDEQFF. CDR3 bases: TGTGCCATCAGGTGGGACGGGGGCGATGAGCAGTTCTTC.

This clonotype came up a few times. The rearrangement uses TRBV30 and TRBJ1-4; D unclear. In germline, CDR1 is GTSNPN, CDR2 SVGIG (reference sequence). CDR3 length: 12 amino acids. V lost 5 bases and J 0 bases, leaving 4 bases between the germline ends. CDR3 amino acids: CAWGATNEKLFF. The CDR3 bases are TGTGCCTGGGGGGCAACTAATGAAAAACTGTTTTTT.

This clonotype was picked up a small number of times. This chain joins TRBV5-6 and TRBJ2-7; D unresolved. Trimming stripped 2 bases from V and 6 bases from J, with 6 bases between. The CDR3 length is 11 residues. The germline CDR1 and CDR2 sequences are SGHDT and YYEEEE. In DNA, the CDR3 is TGTGCCAGCAGCTTCCAGGTCGAGCAGTACTTC. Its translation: CASSFQVEQYF.

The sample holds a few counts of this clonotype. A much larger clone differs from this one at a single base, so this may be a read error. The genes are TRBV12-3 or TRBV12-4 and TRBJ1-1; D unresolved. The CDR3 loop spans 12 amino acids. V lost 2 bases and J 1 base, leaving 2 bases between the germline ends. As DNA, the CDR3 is TGTGCCAGCAGTTTATGGAACACTGAAGCTTTCTTT. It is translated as CASSLWNTEAFF.

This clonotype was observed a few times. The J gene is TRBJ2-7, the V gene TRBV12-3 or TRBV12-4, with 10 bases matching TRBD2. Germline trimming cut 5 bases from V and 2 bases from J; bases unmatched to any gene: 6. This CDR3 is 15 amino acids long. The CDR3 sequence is CASSPSGGGPYEQYF. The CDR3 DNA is TGTGCCAGCAGTCCTAGCGGGGGAGGCCCCTACGAGCAGTACTTC.

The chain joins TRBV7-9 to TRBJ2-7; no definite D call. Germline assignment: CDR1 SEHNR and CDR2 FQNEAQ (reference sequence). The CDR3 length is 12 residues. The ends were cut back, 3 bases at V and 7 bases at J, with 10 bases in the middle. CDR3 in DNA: TGTGCCAGCAGCTTCGGTCCTGCGGAGCAGTACTTC. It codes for CASSFGPAEQYF.

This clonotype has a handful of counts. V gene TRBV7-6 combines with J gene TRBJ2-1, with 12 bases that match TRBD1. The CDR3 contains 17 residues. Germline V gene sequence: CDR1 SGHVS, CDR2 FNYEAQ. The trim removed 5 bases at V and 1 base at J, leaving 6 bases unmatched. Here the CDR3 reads CASSPGTGGASYNEQFF. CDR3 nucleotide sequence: TGTGCCAGCAGCCCCGGGACAGGGGGCGCGTCCTACAATGAGCAGTTCTTC.

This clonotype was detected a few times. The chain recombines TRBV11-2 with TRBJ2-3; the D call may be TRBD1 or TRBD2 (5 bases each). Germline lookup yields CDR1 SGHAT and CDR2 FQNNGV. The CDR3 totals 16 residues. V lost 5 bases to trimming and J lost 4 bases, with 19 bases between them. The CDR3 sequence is CASSRVRGSHPDTQYF. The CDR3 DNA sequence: TGTGCCAGCAGCCGGGTGAGGGGATCTCACCCAGATACGCAGTATTTT.

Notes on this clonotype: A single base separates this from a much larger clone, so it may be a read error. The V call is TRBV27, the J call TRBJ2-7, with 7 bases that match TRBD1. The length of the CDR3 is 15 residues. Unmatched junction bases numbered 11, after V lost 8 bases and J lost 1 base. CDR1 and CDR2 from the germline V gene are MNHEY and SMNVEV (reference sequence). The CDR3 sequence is CASGPQTGLSYEQYF. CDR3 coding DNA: TGTGCCAGCGGCCCTCAGACAGGGCTGTCCTACGAGCAGTACTTC.

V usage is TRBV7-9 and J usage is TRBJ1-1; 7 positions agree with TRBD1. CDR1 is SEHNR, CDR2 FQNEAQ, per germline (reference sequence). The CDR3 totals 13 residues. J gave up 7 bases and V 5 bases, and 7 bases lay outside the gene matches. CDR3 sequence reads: CASSPPGGNEAFF. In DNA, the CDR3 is TGTGCCAGCAGCCCACCAGGGGGGAATGAAGCTTTCTTT.

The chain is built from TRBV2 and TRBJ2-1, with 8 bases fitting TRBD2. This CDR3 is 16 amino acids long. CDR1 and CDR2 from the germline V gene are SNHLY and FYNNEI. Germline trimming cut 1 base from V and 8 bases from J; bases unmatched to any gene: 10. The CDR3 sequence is CASSEGVGLAGHEQFF. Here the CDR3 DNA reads TGTGCCAGCAGTGAAGGTGTCGGGCTAGCGGGCCATGAGCAGTTCTTC.

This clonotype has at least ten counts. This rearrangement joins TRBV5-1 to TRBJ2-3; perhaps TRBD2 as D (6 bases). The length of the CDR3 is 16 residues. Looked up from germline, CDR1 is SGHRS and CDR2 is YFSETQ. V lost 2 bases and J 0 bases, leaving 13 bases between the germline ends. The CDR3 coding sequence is TGCGCCAGCAGCTTACCGGGACTCCAGAGCACAGATACGCAGTATTTT. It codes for CASSLPGLQSTDTQYF.

This CDR3 is CSASPSGVFYNEQFF. In DNA form, the CDR3 reads TGCAGTGCCAGCCCGAGCGGGGTTTTTTACAATGAGCAGTTCTTC. The chain links TRBV20-1 to TRBJ2-1; 7 nucleotides line up with TRBD2. The junction had 12 bases not matched to a gene; V was cut back by 6 bases and J by 4 bases. CDR1 and CDR2 from the germline V gene are DFQATT and SNEGSKA (reference sequence). This CDR3 spans 15 amino acids.

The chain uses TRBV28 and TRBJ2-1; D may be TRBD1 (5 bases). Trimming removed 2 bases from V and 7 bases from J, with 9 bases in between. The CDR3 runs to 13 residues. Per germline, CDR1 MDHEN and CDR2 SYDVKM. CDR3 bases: TGTGCCAGCAGTTTAGGCAGGGTGAATGAGCAGTTCTTC. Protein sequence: CASSLGRVNEQFF.